The sequence of this T cell receptor beta chain was determined in a study of blood T cell repertoires in COVID-19. Authors' methods: Estimation of nucleated cell counts was performed using reference gene primer amplification. Clones were sequenced by immunoSEQ multiplex PCR, and TCRdb holds only the in-frame ones, with some missing. The V and J calls and the clone size are those of that table, but D and trimming were determined from the DNA. This sample has 90,000 to 120,000 clones, with around 90% found just once. The receptor comes from a human donor in a cohort sampled during active COVID-19. The specimen was peripheral blood.

CDR3 nucleotide sequence: TGCGCCAGCAGCCAACCTCGCAGGGCCGGGGAGCTGTTTTTT. As protein: CASSQPRRAGELFF. The genes are TRBV4-1 and TRBJ2-2, with D perhaps TRBD1 (5 bases). V gave up 2 bases and J gave up 6 bases, with 10 bases separating them. Germline CDR1 reads MGHRA; CDR2 reads YSYEKL. The CDR3 length is 14 residues.